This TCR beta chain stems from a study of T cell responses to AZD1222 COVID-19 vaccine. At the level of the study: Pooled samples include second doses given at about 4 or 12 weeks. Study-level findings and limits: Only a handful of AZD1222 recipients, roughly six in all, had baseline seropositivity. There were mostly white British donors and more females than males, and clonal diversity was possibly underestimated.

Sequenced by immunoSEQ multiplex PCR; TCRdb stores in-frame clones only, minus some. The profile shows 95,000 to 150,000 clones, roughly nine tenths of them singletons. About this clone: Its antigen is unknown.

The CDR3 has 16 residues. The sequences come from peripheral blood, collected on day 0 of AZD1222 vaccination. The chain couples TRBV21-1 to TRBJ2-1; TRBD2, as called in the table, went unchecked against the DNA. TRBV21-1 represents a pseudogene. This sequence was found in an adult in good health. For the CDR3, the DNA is TGTGCCAGCAGCAAAGCGGTAAGGAGTGGGTACAATGAGCAGTTCTTC. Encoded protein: CASSKAVRSGYNEQFF.